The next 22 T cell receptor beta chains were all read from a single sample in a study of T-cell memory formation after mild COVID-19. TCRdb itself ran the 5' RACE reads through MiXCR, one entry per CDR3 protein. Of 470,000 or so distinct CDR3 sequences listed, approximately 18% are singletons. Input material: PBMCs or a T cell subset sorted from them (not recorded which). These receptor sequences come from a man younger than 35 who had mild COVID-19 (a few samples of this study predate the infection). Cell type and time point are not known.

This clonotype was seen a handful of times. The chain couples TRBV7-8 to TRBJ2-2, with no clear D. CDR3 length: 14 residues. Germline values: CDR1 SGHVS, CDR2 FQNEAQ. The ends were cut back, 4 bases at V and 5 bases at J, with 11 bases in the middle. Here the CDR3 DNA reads TGTGCCAGCAGCTCACCCGGGTCGACCGGGGAGCTGTTTTTT. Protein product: CASSSPGSTGELFF.

The CDR3 DNA sequence: TGCAGTGCTAGGTTAGCGGGGGGCCAGATGTCTAGCACAGATACGCAGTATTTT. It specifies CSARLAGGQMSSTDTQYF. This chain connects TRBV20-1 to TRBJ2-3; 10 bases match TRBD2. Per germline, CDR1 DFQATT and CDR2 SNEGSKA (reference sequence). This CDR3 spans 18 amino acids. V lost 3 bases to trimming and J lost 0 bases; unmatched junction nucleotides: 12.

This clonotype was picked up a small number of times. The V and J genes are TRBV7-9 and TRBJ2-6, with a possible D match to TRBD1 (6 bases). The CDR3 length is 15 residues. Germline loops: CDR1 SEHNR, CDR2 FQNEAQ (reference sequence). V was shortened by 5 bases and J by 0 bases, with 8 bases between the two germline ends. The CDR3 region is CASSTGSSGANVLTF. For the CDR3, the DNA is TGTGCCAGCAGCACAGGGAGCTCTGGGGCCAACGTCCTGACTTTC.

The CDR3 nucleotides read TGTGCCAGCAACGGAATCCTAGAGACCCAGTACTTC. It yields the protein CASNGILETQYF. The rearrangement uses TRBV6-6 and TRBJ2-5; no firm D call. The V end lost 7 bases, the J end lost 4 bases, and 10 bases lay between the germline ends. CDR1 MNHNY and CDR2 SVGAGI come from the germline V gene (reference sequence). This CDR3 region has 12 residues.

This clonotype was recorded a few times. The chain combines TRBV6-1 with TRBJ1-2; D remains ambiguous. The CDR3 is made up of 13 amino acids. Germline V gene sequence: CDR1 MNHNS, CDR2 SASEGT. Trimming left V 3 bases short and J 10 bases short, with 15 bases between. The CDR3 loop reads CASSDPPPASYTF. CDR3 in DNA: TGTGCCAGCAGTGACCCCCCTCCGGCGTCCTACACCTTC.

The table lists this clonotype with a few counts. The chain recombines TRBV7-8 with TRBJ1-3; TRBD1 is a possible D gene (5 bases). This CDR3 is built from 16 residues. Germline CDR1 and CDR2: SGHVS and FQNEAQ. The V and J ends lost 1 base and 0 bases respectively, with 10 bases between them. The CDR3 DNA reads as TGTGCCAGCAGCTTAGGGACGGGGGGCTCTGGAAACACCATATATTTT. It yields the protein CASSLGTGGSGNTIYF. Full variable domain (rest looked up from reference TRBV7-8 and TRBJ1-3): GAGVSQSPRYKVAKRGQDVALRCDPISGHVSLFWYQQALGQGPEFLTYFQNEAQLDKSGLPSDRFFAERPEGSVSTLKIQRTQQEDSAVYLCASSLGTGGSGNTIYFGEGSWLTVV.

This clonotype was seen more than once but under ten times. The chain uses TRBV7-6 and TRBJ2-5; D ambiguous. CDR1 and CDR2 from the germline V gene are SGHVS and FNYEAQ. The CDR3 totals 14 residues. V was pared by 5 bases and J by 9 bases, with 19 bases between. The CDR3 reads CASSDPNYARAQYF. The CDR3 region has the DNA TGTGCCAGCAGCGATCCAAACTACGCCCGGGCCCAGTACTTC. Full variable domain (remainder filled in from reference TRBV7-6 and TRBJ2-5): GAGVSQSPRYKVTKRGQDVALRCDPISGHVSLYWYRQALGQGPEFLTYFNYEAQQDKSGLPNDRFSAERPEGSISTLTIQRTEQRDSAMYRCASSDPNYARAQYFGPGTRLLVL.

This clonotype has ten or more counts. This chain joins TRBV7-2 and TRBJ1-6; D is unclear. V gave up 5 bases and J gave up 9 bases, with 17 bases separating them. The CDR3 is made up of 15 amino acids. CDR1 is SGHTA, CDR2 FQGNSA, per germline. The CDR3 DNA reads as TGTGCCAGCAGCCCCGAGGGAAGGGCGGGTTCACCCCTCCACTTT. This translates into CASSPEGRAGSPLHF.

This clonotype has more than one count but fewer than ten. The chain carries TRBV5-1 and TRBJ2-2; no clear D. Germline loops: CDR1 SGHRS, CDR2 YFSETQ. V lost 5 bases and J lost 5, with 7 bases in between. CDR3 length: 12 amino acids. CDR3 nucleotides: TGCGCCAGCAGATCAGAGACCGGGGAGCTGTTTTTT. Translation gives CASRSETGELFF. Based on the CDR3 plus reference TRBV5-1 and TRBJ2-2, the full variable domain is KAGVTQTPRYLIKTRGQQVTLSCSPISGHRSVSWYQQTPGQGLQFLFEYFSETQRNKGNFPGRFSGRQFSNSRSEMNVSTLELGDSALYLCASRSETGELFFGEGSRLTVL.

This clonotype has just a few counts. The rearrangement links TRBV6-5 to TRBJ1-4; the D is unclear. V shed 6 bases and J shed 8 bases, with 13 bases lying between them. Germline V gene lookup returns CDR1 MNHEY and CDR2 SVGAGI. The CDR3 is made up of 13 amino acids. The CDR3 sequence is CASRLASYEKLFF. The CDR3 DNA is TGTGCCAGCAGGCTTGCCAGCTACGAAAAACTGTTTTTT.

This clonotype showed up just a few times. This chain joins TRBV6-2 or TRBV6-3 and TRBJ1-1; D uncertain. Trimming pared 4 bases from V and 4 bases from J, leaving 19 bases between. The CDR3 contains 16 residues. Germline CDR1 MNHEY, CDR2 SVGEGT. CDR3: CASSSPDGGAVTEAFF. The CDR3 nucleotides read TGTGCCAGCAGTTCTCCGGACGGTGGAGCGGTCACTGAAGCTTTCTTT.

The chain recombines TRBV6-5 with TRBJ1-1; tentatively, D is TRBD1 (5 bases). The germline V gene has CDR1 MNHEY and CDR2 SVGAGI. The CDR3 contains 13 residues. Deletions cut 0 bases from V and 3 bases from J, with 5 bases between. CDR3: CASSYSRDTEAFF. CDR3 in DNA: TGTGCCAGCAGTTACTCCAGGGACACTGAAGCTTTCTTT.

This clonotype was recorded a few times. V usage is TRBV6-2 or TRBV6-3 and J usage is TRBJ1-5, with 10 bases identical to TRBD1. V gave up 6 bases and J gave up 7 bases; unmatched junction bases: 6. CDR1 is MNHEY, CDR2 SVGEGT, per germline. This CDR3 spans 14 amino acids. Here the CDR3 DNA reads TGTGCCAGCAGCCAGACAGGGGGCGGGCAGCCCCAGCATTTT. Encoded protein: CASSQTGGGQPQHF.

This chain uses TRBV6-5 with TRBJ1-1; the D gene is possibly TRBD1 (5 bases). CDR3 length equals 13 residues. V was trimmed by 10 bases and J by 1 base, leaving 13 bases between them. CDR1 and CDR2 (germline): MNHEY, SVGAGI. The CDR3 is CATALGGNTEAFF. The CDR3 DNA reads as TGTGCCACCGCACTTGGGGGGAACACTGAAGCTTTCTTT.

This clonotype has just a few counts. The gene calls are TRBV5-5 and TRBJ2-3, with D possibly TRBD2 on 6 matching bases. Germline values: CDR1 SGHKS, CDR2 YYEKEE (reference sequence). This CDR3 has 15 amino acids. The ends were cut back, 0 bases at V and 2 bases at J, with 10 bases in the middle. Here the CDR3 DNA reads TGTGCCAGCAGCTTGGCGGGGGACGCCACAGATACGCAGTATTTT. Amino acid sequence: CASSLAGDATDTQYF.

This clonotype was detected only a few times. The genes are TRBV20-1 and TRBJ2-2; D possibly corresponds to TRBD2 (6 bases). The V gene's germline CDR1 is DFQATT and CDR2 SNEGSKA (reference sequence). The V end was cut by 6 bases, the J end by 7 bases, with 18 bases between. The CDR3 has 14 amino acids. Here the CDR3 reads CSARGSGGDGELFF. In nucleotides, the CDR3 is TGCAGTGCCCGAGGGTCGGGCGGGGACGGGGAGCTGTTTTTT.

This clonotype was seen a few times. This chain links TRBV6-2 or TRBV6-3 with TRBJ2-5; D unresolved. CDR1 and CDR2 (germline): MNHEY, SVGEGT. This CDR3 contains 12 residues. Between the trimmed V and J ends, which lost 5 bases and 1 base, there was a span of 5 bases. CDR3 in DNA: TGTGCCAGCAGTACGCTCCAAGAGACCCAGTACTTC. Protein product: CASSTLQETQYF.

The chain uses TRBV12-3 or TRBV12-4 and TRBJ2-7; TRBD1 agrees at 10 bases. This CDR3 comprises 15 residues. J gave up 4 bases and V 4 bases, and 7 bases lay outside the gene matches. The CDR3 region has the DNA TGTGCCAGCAGTTACGGGACAGGGGACTCATACGAGCAGTACTTC. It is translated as CASSYGTGDSYEQYF.

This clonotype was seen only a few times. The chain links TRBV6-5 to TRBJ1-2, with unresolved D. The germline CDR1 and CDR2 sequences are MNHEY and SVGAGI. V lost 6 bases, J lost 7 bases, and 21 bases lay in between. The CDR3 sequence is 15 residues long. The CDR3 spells CASSRTEVALTGYTF. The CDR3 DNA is TGTGCCAGCAGCCGGACGGAGGTAGCGTTGACTGGCTACACCTTC.

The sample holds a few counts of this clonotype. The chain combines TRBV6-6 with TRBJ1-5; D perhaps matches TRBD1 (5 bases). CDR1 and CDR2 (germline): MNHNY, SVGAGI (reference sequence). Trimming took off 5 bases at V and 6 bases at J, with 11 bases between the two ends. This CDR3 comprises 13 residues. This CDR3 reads CASSGQGIQPQHF. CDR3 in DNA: TGTGCCAGCAGTGGGCAGGGCATTCAGCCCCAGCATTTT.

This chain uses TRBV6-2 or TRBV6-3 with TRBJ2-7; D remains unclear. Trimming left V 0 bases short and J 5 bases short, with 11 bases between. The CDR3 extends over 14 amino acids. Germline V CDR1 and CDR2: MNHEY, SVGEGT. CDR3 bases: TGTGCCAGCAGTTACTCTCGCGGTCCCCACGAGCAGTACGTC. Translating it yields CASSYSRGPHEQYV.

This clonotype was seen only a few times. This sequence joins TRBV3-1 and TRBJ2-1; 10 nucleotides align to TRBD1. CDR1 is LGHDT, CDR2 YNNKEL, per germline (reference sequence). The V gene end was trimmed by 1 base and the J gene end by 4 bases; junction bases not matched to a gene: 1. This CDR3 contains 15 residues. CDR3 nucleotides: TGTGCCAGCAGCCAAGGACAGGGGGCATACAATGAGCAGTTCTTC. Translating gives CASSQGQGAYNEQFF.